This passage covers 11 T cell receptor beta chains from one sample sequenced in a study of blood T cells in healthy people across ages. Using a J-beta primer mix together with a sample-barcoded 5' primer, a second PCR was run for roughly 6 to 11 cycles. One entry per CDR3 protein results from TCRdb running MiXCR on the 5' RACE reads. The table has hundreds of thousands of distinct CDR3 sequences, 49% seen once; the top ten hold 25% to 35%. Sequenced input: blood. Every receptor here comes from a woman aged 60-70 years in good health.

This clonotype appeared many times. This sequence joins TRBV7-2 and TRBJ2-3, with D maybe TRBD2 (5 bases). Trimming shortened V by 7 bases and J by 6 bases, and 11 bases separated the two germline ends. This CDR3 is 12 amino acids long. In germline, CDR1 is SGHTA, CDR2 FQGNSA. CDR3 residues: CASTGGGDTQYF. The CDR3 nucleotides read TGTGCCAGCACCGGAGGCGGGGATACGCAGTATTTT.

The chain recombines TRBV28 with TRBJ1-1; D might be TRBD1 (5 bases). The CDR3 loop spans 15 amino acids. V gave up 5 bases and J gave up 1 base, with 14 bases separating them. Germline CDR1 MDHEN, CDR2 SYDVKM. The CDR3 loop reads CASSASGTSNTEAFF. The CDR3 region has the DNA TGTGCCAGCAGTGCGTCCGGGACCTCGAACACTGAAGCTTTCTTT.

The table lists this clonotype with a few counts. The rearrangement links TRBV5-1 to TRBJ2-6; 8 bases agree with TRBD1. This CDR3 is built from 17 residues. Losses at the gene ends were 4 bases for V and 0 bases for J; bases not matched to a gene: 6. CDR1 and CDR2 from the germline V gene are SGHRS and YFSETQ. CDR3 nucleotide sequence: TGCGCCAGCAGCCCGGACAGGGCTCTCTCTGGGGCCAACGTCCTGACTTTC. Its translation: CASSPDRALSGANVLTF.

The chain is built from TRBV3-1 and TRBJ2-3; 12 nucleotides agree with TRBD2. This CDR3 contains 20 residues. CDR1 LGHDT and CDR2 YNNKEL come from the germline V gene (reference sequence). The V gene end was trimmed by 3 bases and the J gene end by 0 bases; junction bases not matched to a gene: 13. CDR3 region: CASSHPDWTSGIGSTDTQYF. CDR3 nucleotide sequence: TGTGCCAGCAGCCACCCTGACTGGACTAGCGGGATAGGGAGCACAGATACGCAGTATTTT.

The V gene is TRBV12-3 or TRBV12-4, the J gene TRBJ2-4; TRBD2 might be the D (9 bases). V gave up 4 bases and J gave up 13 bases, with 35 bases separating them. The CDR3 extends over 19 amino acids. The CDR3 nucleotides are TGTGCCAGCAGTTCAGGGGGCAAGCTAGGGACTAGCCGAATGTACGGGCAGTACTTC. It translates to CASSSGGKLGTSRMYGQYF.

The chain recombines TRBV5-1 with TRBJ2-3; D remains unclear. V was pared by 4 bases and J by 0 bases, with 12 bases between. The germline CDR1 and CDR2 sequences are SGHRS and YFSETQ. The CDR3 length is 15 residues. In DNA, the CDR3 is TGCGCCAGCAGCACTCACGAAGTTAGCACAGATACGCAGTATTTT. Its translation is CASSTHEVSTDTQYF.

The genes are TRBV7-8 and TRBJ1-4; no definite D call. V was shortened by 9 bases and J by 5 bases, with 4 bases between the two germline ends. The CDR3 loop spans 10 amino acids. Germline values: CDR1 SGHVS, CDR2 FQNEAQ. CDR3: CASSNEKLFF. Written as DNA, the CDR3 is TGTGCCAGTAGCAATGAAAAACTGTTTTTT.

This clonotype was picked up a small number of times. This rearrangement joins TRBV18 to TRBJ2-7; 11 bases agree with TRBD2. CDR1 is KGHSH and CDR2 is LQKENI in the germline V gene. V shed 5 bases and J 5 bases; nucleotides not matched to a gene: 8. The CDR3 spans 15 residues. The CDR3 DNA follows: TGTGCCAGCTCAGGTACTAGCGGGAGTATCCACGAGCAGTACTTC. Its protein is CASSGTSGSIHEQYF.

The V gene is TRBV9, the J gene TRBJ2-5; possible D gene TRBD2, 5 bases. The V end was cut by 0 bases, the J end by 6 bases, with 15 bases between. Germline V gene lookup returns CDR1 SGDLS and CDR2 YYNGEE. This CDR3 contains 15 residues. CDR3 loop: CASSVGEGGSQTQYF. CDR3 nucleotides: TGTGCCAGCAGCGTAGGGGAAGGTGGGAGTCAGACCCAGTACTTC.

The rearrangement links TRBV7-2 to TRBJ2-5; unclear D gene. CDR3 length equals 14 residues. In germline, CDR1 is SGHTA, CDR2 FQGNSA. V lost 1 base and J 1 base, leaving 7 bases between the germline ends. The CDR3 nucleotides are TGTGCCAGCAGCTTAGGGTACATCCAAGAGACCCAGTACTTC. This gives the protein CASSLGYIQETQYF. The whole variable domain, filled in from reference TRBV7-2 and TRBJ2-5, reads GAGVSQSPSNKVTEKGKDVELRCDPISGHTALYWYRQSLGQGLEFLIYFQGNSAPDKSGLPSDRFSAERTGGSVSTLTIQRTQQEDSAVYLCASSLGYIQETQYFGPGTRLLVL.

The V and J genes are TRBV6-2 or TRBV6-3 and TRBJ1-5; no clear D. The CDR3 runs to 12 residues. The germline CDR1 and CDR2 sequences are MNHEY and SVGEGT. Trimming removed 8 bases at V and 5 bases at J, with 10 bases between. The CDR3 DNA follows: TGTGCCAGCGGGGAGTTCGATCAGCCCCAGCATTTT. Residues: CASGEFDQPQHF.